Listed below are T cell receptor beta chains from one sample, sequenced in a study of CD8 T cells in Susac syndrome. TCRdb independently ran MiXCR on the immunoSEQ multiplex PCR reads; one entry per CDR3 protein. The table includes approximately 100,000 distinct CDR3 sequences, 94% detected once. The sequenced sample was CD8+ T cells from PBMCs. Source of these receptors: a human donor with Susac syndrome. CDR3s leave out the opening cysteine and the closing phenylalanine or tryptophan. The order of the fields is V gene, J gene, CDR3 protein.

TRBV9	TRBJ1-4	ASSPDEVELF
TRBV19	TRBJ2-7	ASATGTASYEQY
TRBV10-3	TRBJ2-7	AMAADSGSFYEQY
TRBV5-1	TRBJ2-5	ASSPQVGKTQY
TRBV6-6	TRBJ1-2	ASSSTGGPANYGYT
TRBV9	TRBJ1-6	ASSVEGAPGNSPLH
TRBV19	TRBJ2-1	ASSIGDASYNEQF
TRBV6-5	TRBJ2-5	ASRSKDYQETQY
TRBV27	TRBJ2-7	ASSQVPTEEQY
TRBV7-9	TRBJ1-1	ASSGREVNTEAF
TRBV14	TRBJ2-5	ASSLENGMETQY
TRBV15	TRBJ1-5	ATSFRGEHQPQH
TRBV4-2	TRBJ2-1	ASSYSGGAQNEQF
TRBV20-1	TRBJ2-1	SARDEERGANEQF
TRBV14	TRBJ2-2	ASSQALGTDNTGELF
TRBV3-1	TRBJ2-5	ASSQVAGGRETQY
TRBV7-9	TRBJ1-1	ASSTPQGAREAF
TRBV23-1	TRBJ1-1	ATTDLGDTLNTEAF
TRBV28	TRBJ2-6	ASSPTGFSGANVLT
TRBV7-6	TRBJ2-5	ASSPGVTGETQY
TRBV7-9	TRBJ1-1	ASSYPGDEAF
TRBV6-6	TRBJ1-6	ASRQGGSPLH
TRBV2	TRBJ1-1	ASSGYEAF
TRBV7-8	TRBJ2-3	ASSSNRGDTQY